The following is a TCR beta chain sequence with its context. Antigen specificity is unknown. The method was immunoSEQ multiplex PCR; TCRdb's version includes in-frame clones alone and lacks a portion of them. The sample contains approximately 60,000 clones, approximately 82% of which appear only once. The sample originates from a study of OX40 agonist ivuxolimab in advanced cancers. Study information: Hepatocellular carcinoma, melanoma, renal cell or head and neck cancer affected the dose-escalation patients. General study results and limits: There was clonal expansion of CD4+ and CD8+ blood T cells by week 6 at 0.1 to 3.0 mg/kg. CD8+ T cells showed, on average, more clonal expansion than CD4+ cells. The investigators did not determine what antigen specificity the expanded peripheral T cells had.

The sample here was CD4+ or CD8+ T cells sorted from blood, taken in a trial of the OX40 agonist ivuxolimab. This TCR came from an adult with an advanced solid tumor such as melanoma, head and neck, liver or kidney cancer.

The CDR3 sequence: CASSLDTGGNTGELFF. DNA for the CDR3: TGCGCCAGCAGCTTGGATACAGGGGGTAACACCGGGGAGCTGTTTTTT. This chain connects TRBV5-1 to TRBJ2-2, with TRBD1 matching 8 bases. The CDR3 contains 16 residues. In germline, CDR1 is SGHRS, CDR2 YFSETQ. Trimming removed 0 bases from V and 2 bases from J; junction bases left unmatched: 3.